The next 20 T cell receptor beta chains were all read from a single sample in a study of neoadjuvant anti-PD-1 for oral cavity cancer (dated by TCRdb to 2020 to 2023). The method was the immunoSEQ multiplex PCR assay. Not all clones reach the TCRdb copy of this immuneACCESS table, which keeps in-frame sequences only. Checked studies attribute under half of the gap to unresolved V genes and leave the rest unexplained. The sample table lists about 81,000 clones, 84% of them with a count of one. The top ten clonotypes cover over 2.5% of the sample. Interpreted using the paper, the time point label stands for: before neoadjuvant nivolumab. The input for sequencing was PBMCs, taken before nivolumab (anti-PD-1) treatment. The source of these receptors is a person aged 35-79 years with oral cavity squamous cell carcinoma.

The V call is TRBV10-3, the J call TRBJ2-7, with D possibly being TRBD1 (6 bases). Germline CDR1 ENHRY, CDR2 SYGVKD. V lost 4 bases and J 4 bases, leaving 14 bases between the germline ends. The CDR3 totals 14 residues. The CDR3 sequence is CAISVVGTNYEQYF. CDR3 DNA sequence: TGTGCCATCAGTGTTGTGGGGACAAATTACGAGCAGTACTTC.

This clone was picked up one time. This CDR3 reads CASSLDRGSYEQYF. CDR3 bases: TGCGCCAGCAGCCTGGACAGGGGCTCCTACGAGCAGTACTTC. The rearrangement joins TRBV5-1 to TRBJ2-7; 9 positions match TRBD1. V lost 4 bases and J lost 0; bases outside the gene matches: 2. Germline V gene lookup returns CDR1 SGHRS and CDR2 YFSETQ. This CDR3 region has 14 residues.

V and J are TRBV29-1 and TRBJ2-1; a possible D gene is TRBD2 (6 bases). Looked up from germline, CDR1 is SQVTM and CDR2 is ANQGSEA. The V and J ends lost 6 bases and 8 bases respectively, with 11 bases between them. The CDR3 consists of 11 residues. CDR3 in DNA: TGCAGCGTGGGGACTTGGGATGAGCAGTTCTTC. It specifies CSVGTWDEQFF.

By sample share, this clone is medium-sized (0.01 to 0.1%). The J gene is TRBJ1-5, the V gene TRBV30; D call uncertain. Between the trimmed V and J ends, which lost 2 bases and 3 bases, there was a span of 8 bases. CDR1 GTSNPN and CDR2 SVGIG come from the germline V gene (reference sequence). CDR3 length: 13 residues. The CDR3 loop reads CAWSPDDNQPQHF. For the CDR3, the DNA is TGTGCCTGGAGTCCGGATGACAATCAGCCCCAGCATTTT.

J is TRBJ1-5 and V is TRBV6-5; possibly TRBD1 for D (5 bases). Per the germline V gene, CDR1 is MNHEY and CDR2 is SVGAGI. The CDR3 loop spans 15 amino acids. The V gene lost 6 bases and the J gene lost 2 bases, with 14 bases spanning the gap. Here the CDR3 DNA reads TGTGCCAGCAGCCGTGCGGGGGGAGGCAATCAGCCCCAGCATTTT. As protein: CASSRAGGGNQPQHF.

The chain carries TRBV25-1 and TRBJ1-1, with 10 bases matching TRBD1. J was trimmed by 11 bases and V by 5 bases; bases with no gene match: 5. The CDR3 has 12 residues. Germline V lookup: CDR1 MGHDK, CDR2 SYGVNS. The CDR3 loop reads CASSPGQGTAFF. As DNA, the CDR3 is TGTGCCAGCAGTCCGGGACAGGGGACGGCTTTCTTT.

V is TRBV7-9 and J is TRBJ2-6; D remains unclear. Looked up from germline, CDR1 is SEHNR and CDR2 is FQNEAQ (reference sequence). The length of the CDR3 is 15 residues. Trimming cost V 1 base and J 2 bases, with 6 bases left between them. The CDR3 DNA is TGTGCCAGCAGCTTAGGGGCGACTGGGGCCAACGTCCTGACTTTC. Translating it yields CASSLGATGANVLTF.

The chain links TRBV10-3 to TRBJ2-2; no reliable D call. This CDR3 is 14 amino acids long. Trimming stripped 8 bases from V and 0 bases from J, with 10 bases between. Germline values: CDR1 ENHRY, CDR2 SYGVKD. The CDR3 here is CAIQVGPNTGELFF. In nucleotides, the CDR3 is TGTGCCATCCAGGTGGGCCCGAACACCGGGGAGCTGTTTTTT.

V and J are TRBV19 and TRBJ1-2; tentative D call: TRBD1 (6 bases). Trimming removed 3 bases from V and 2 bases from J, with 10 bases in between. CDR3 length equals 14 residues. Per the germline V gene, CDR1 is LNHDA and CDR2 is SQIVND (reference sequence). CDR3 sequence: CASSIPGENYGYTF. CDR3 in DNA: TGTGCCAGTAGTATCCCAGGGGAGAACTATGGCTACACCTTC.

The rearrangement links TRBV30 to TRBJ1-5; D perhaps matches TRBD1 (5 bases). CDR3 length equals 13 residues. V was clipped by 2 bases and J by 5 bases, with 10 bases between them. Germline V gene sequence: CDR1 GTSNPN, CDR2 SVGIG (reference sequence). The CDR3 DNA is TGTGCCTGGAGTCCGGGGACCTATCAGCCCCAGCATTTT. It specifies CAWSPGTYQPQHF.

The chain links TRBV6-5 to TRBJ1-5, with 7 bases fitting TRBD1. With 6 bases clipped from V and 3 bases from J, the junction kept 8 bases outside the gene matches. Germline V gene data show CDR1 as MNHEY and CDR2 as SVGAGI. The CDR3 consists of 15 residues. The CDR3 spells CASRARGTVNQPQHF. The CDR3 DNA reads TGTGCCAGCAGGGCCAGGGGGACAGTCAATCAGCCCCAGCATTTT.

As DNA, the CDR3 is TGTGCCAGCAGCTATACCAGAGGGTACAACACTGAAGCTTTCTTT. This gives the protein CASSYTRGYNTEAFF. V gene TRBV21-1 combines with J gene TRBJ1-1. TRBV21-1 is classified as a pseudogene. The CDR3 has 15 residues.

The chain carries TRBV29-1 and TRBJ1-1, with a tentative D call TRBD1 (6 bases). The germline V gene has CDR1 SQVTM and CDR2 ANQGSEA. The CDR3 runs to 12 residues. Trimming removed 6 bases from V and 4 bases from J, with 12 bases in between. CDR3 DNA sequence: TGCAGCGTGTTGGACAGACCCACTGAAGCTTTCTTT. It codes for CSVLDRPTEAFF.

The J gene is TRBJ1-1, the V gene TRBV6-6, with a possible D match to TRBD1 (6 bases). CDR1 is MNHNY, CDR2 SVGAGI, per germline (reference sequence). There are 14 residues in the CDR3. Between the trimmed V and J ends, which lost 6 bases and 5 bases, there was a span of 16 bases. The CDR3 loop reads CASSYHREGTEAFF. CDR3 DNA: TGTGCCAGCAGCTACCACAGGGAGGGGACTGAAGCTTTCTTT.

The CDR3 sequence is CASSESEQGESYEQYF. Written as DNA, the CDR3 is TGTGCCAGCAGTGAATCGGAACAGGGGGAATCATACGAGCAGTACTTC. This sequence joins TRBV25-1 and TRBJ2-7, with 8 bases matching TRBD1. Germline CDR1 MGHDK, CDR2 SYGVNS. Trimming took 1 base from V and 4 from J; bases not matched to a gene: 9. The CDR3 is 16 residues long.

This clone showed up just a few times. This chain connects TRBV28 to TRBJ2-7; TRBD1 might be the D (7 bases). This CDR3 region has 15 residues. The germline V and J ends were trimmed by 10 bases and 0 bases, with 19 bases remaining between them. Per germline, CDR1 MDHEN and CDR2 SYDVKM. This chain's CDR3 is CATTDSGGSSYEQYF. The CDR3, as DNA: TGTGCCACCACAGACTCAGGGGGGTCCTCCTACGAGCAGTACTTC.

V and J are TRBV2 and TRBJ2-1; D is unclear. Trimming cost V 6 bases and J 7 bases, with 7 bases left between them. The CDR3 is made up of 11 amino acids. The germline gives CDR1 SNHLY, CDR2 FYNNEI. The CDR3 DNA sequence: TGTGCCAGCAGATCCGAGAATGAGCAGTTCTTC. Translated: CASRSENEQFF.

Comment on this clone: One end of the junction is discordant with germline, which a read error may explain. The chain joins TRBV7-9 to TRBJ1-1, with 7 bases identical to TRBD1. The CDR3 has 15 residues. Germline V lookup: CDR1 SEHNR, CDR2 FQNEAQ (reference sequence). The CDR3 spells CASSLAGGLGTEAFF. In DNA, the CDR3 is TGTGCCAGCAGCCTAGCAGGGGGTCTGGGCACTGAAGCTTTCTTT.

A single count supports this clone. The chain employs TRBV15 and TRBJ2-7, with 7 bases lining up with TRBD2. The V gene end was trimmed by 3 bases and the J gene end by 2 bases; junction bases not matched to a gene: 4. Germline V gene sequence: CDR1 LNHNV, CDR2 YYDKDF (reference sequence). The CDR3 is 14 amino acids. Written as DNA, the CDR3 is TGTGCCACCAGCAGCCACCGGGGGGCCTACGAGCAGTACTTC. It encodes CATSSHRGAYEQYF. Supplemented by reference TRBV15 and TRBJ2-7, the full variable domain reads DAMVIQNPRYQVTQFGKPVTLSCSQTLNHNVMYWYQQKSSQAPKLLFHYYDKDFNNEADTPDNFQSRRPNTSFCFLDIRSPGLGDTAMYLCATSSHRGAYEQYFGPGTRLTVT.

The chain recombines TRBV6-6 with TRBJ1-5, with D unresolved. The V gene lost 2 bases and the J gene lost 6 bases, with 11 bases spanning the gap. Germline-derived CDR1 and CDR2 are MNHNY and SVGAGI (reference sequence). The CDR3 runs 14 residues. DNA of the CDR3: TGTGCCAGCAGTTACGATGCAGAGGGTCAGCCCCAGCATTTT. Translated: CASSYDAEGQPQHF.